This is a list of T cell receptor beta chains from one sample in a study of response to subunit inactivated influenza vaccine. One entry per CDR3 protein results from TCRdb running MiXCR on the RT-PCR reads. The repertoire holds 590,000 or so distinct CDR3 sequences, with approximately 15% as singletons. The sequencing here drew on PBMCs from blood, taken 14 to 15 days before vaccination. The receptors derive from a man in his forties or fifties who received an inactivated influenza vaccine. CDR3s include the opening cysteine and the closing phenylalanine or tryptophan. The D gene is left open where the match is weak. A clone size is listed for some rows: how often the clone was seen (once, few, many), or a class if it is expanded.

D gene,J gene,clone size,V gene,CDR3 protein,CDR3 DNA
TRBD1,TRBJ1-1,NA,TRBV4-1,CASSRVRTGGWTEAFF,TGCGCCAGCAGCCGAGTTCGGACAGGGGGTTGGACTGAAGCTTTCTTT
NA,TRBJ2-7,few,TRBV25-1,CASSESGREYF,TGTGCCAGCAGTGAATCCGGCCGGGAGTACTTC
TRBD1,TRBJ2-5,NA,TRBV30,CAWSNRGKTQYF,TGTGCCTGGTCGAACAGGGGGAAGACCCAGTACTTC
TRBD2,TRBJ2-5,few,TRBV6-2/TRBV6-3,CASSYSRSGGGQETQYF,TGTGCCAGCAGTTACTCGAGAAGCGGGGGAGGTCAAGAGACCCAGTACTTC
TRBD2,TRBJ2-1,few,TRBV10-3,CAISETLAGGADYISYNEQFF,TGTGCCATCAGTGAGACTCTAGCGGGGGGGGCTGACTATATTTCCTACAATGAGCAGTTCTTC
NA,TRBJ2-2,NA,TRBV5-1,CASSLSPNANTGELFF,TGCGCCAGCAGCCTCTCCCCTAACGCGAACACCGGGGAGCTGTTTTTT
NA,TRBJ2-7,NA,TRBV5-1,CASSLADTGGEQYF,TGCGCCAGCAGCTTGGCCGACACCGGTGGAGAGCAGTACTTC
NA,TRBJ2-3,few,TRBV7-9,CASSSNWRDTQYF,TGTGCCAGCAGCAGTAACTGGCGAGATACGCAGTATTTT
TRBD1,TRBJ2-2,NA,TRBV7-9,CASSLGQGGATGELFF,TGTGCCAGCAGCCTCGGACAGGGAGGTGCCACCGGGGAGCTGTTTTTT
NA,TRBJ2-7,few,TRBV5-1,CASSLIRASPYEQYF,TGCGCCAGCAGCTTGATCAGGGCTTCGCCCTACGAGCAGTACTTC
NA,TRBJ2-5,NA,TRBV5-4,CASSLRGGKETQYF,TGTGCCAGCAGCTTGAGGGGGGGGAAAGAGACCCAGTACTTC
TRBD1,TRBJ2-1,few,TRBV5-1,CASSSGQVGYYNEQFF,TGCGCCAGCAGTTCAGGACAGGTGGGCTACTACAATGAGCAGTTCTTC
NA,TRBJ2-3,NA,TRBV19,CASSRAPYSTDTQYF,TGTGCCAGTAGTAGGGCCCCGTATAGCACAGATACGCAGTATTTT
NA,TRBJ1-1,few,TRBV7-9,CASNSGVMNTEAFF,TGTGCCAGCAACTCAGGGGTCATGAACACTGAAGCTTTCTTT
NA,TRBJ2-1,NA,TRBV29-1,CSAYPGPPGHNEQFF,TGCAGCGCATACCCGGGTCCACCGGGCCACAATGAGCAGTTCTTC
NA,TRBJ1-6,NA,TRBV2,CASSANHGDSPLHF,TGTGCCAGCAGCGCGAACCACGGGGATTCACCCCTCCACTTT
NA,TRBJ2-5,NA,TRBV7-9,CASSPAGIEMETQYF,TGTGCCAGCAGCCCTGCGGGCATAGAGATGGAGACCCAGTACTTC
NA,TRBJ1-5,many,TRBV12-3/TRBV12-4,CASSLGGQNNQPQHF,TGTGCCAGCAGTTTAGGTGGCCAGAACAATCAGCCCCAGCATTTT
NA,TRBJ2-6,NA,TRBV7-6,CASSLFSPNSGANVLTF,TGTGCCAGCAGCTTATTTTCCCCTAACTCTGGGGCCAACGTCCTGACTTTC
NA,TRBJ1-4,NA,TRBV5-8,CASSFLRSSPTNEKLFF,TGTGCCAGCAGCTTTTTACGTTCAAGCCCAACTAATGAAAAACTGTTTTTT
NA,TRBJ2-5,NA,TRBV29-1,CSARQLVGETQYF,TGCAGCGCCCGGCAATTGGTCGGGGAGACCCAGTACTTC
TRBD2,TRBJ2-2,few,TRBV18,CASSPPGRANTGELFF,TGTGCCAGCTCACCACCGGGGAGGGCGAACACCGGGGAGCTGTTTTTT
TRBD1,TRBJ2-4,few,TRBV28,CASSLTTGRGFQYF,TGTGCCAGCAGTTTGACGACAGGGAGAGGCTTTCAGTACTTC
NA,TRBJ1-6,many,TRBV5-6,CASSLPGTGNSPLHF,TGTGCCAGCAGCCTGCCCGGGACGGGGAATTCACCCCTCCACTTT
NA,TRBJ2-3,NA,TRBV4-1,CASSQDPGGTGTRWGTDTQYF,TGCGCCAGCAGCCAAGACCCGGGCGGGACAGGGACTAGATGGGGCACAGATACGCAGTATTTT
NA,TRBJ1-1,NA,TRBV5-6,CASSPGVRSEAFF,TGTGCCAGCAGCCCAGGGGTCCGGAGTGAAGCTTTCTTT
NA,TRBJ2-3,few,TRBV6-2/TRBV6-3,CASSLTQRGLTNTDTQYF,TGTGCCAGCAGTCTCACCCAAAGAGGACTAACAAACACAGATACGCAGTATTTT
NA,TRBJ1-1,few,TRBV6-5,CASSSRAPPEAFF,TGTGCCAGCAGTTCCCGGGCCCCCCCTGAAGCTTTCTTT
TRBD1,TRBJ1-5,few,TRBV2,CASSEQGASQPQHF,TGTGCCAGCAGTGAACAGGGGGCAAGTCAGCCCCAGCATTTT
NA,TRBJ2-3,few,TRBV5-1,CASSWVGGLVTDTQYF,TGCGCCAGCAGCTGGGTGGGTGGACTGGTCACAGATACGCAGTATTTT
NA,TRBJ2-3,NA,TRBV20-1,CSANPYGPASSTDTQYF,TGCAGTGCTAACCCCTATGGCCCAGCATCATCCACAGATACGCAGTATTTT
NA,TRBJ2-2,many,TRBV14,CASSPTNTGELFF,TGTGCCAGCAGCCCCACAAACACCGGGGAGCTGTTTTTT
NA,TRBJ1-5,NA,TRBV5-6,CASRSSLTGGQPQHF,TGTGCCAGCAGGTCGTCTCTTACGGGGGGACAGCCCCAGCATTTT
NA,TRBJ2-1,NA,TRBV4-3,CASSQEERRAYNEQFF,TGCGCCAGCAGCCAAGAGGAACGGCGGGCCTACAATGAGCAGTTCTTC
NA,TRBJ2-7,few,TRBV5-1,CASSLVGPDSYEQYF,TGCGCCAGCAGCTTGGTCGGACCCGACAGCTACGAGCAGTACTTC
NA,TRBJ2-5,NA,TRBV4-1,CASSPQQYF,TGCGCCAGCAGCCCCCAGCAGTACTTC
NA,TRBJ2-1,many,TRBV12-3/TRBV12-4,CASSCNPFHLPWGKRFDEQFF,TGTGCCAGCAGTTGTAATCCCTTCCATCTACCCTGGGGCAAGCGTTTCGATGAGCAGTTCTTC
NA,TRBJ1-2,few,TRBV28,CASSPYRLTGYTF,TGTGCCAGCAGCCCCTACCGCCTGACAGGCTACACCTTC
NA,TRBJ1-3,NA,TRBV28,CASSLRTASGNTIYF,TGTGCCAGCAGTTTAAGGACCGCCTCTGGAAACACCATATATTTT
NA,TRBJ2-3,many,TRBV20-1,CSARSFSASTDTQYF,TGCAGTGCTAGAAGCTTCAGTGCTAGCACAGATACGCAGTATTTT
TRBD2,TRBJ2-3,few,TRBV6-1,CASSNSGRIDTQYF,TGTGCCAGCAGTAATAGCGGGAGAATAGATACGCAGTATTTT
NA,TRBJ2-7,many,TRBV29-1,CSVVGGGSYEQYF,TGCAGCGTTGTAGGAGGGGGTTCCTACGAGCAGTACTTC
TRBD1,TRBJ2-7,few,TRBV5-1,CASSLDRGDGEQYF,TGCGCCAGCAGCCTCGACAGGGGTGACGGCGAGCAGTACTTC
TRBD2,TRBJ2-2,NA,TRBV6-1,CASTISGRVNTGELFF,TGTGCCAGCACCATAAGCGGGAGGGTCAACACCGGGGAGCTGTTTTTT
NA,TRBJ1-1,few,TRBV27,CASGKKGDLSNTEAFF,TGTGCCAGCGGGAAAAAGGGGGATTTATCGAACACTGAAGCTTTCTTT
NA,TRBJ2-6,once,TRBV7-8,CASSLWDVGAGANVLTF,TGTGCCAGCAGCTTATGGGACGTTGGCGCTGGGGCCAACGTCCTGACTTTC
NA,TRBJ2-7,NA,TRBV6-2/TRBV6-3,CASSPYSGTYEQYF,TGTGCCAGCAGTCCTTACTCAGGGACCTACGAGCAGTACTTC
TRBD1,TRBJ2-1,NA,TRBV9,CASSARDRTYNEQFF,TGTGCCAGCAGCGCCAGGGACAGGACCTACAATGAGCAGTTCTTC
NA,TRBJ1-2,NA,TRBV13,CASSPESRRLGYTF,TGTGCCAGCAGCCCCGAGAGCAGGCGACTTGGCTACACCTTC
NA,TRBJ1-5,few,TRBV5-1,CASSLGQLYQPQHF,TGCGCCAGCAGCTTGGGACAGCTATATCAGCCCCAGCATTTT
NA,TRBJ2-2,NA,TRBV7-9,CASSTKQGSGELFF,TGTGCCAGCAGCACTAAACAGGGTTCCGGGGAGCTGTTTTTT
NA,TRBJ1-4,NA,TRBV4-2,CASSQDPGRGEKLFF,TGTGCCAGCAGCCAAGATCCAGGGAGAGGTGAAAAACTGTTTTTT
NA,TRBJ2-7,few,TRBV29-1,CSVEDLYEQYF,TGCAGCGTTGAAGATCTTTACGAGCAGTACTTC
NA,TRBJ2-3,few,TRBV6-1,CASSHRFARDTQYF,TGTGCCAGCAGCCACCGTTTTGCAAGAGATACGCAGTATTTT